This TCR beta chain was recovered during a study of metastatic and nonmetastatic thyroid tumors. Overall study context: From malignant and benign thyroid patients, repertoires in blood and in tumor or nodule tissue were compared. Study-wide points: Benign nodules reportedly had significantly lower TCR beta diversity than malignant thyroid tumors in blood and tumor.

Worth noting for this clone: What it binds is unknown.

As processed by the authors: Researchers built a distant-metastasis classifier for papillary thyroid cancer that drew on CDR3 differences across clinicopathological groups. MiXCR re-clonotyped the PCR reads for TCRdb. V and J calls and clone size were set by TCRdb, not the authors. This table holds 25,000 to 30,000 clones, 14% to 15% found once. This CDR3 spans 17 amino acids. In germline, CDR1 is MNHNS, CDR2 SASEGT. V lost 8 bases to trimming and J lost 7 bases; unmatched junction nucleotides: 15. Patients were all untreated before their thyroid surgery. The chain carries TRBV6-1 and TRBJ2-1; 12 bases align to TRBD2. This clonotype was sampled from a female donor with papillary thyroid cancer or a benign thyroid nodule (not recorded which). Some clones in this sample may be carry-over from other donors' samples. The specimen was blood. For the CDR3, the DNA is TGTGCCAGCGGGATAAGCTTGACTAGCGGGAGAGTGAATGAGCAGTTCTTC. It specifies CASGISLTSGRVNEQFF.